These T cell receptor beta chains were read from a single sample in a study of cytomegalovirus exposure and HLA in healthy donors. Assay used: immunoSEQ multiplex PCR; TCRdb lists only in-frame clones, some missing. The profile shows roughly 200,000 clones, about four fifths of them singletons. Source material: PBMCs. The receptors derive from a female donor in good health and CMV-seronegative. Both conserved end residues are part of each CDR3. Fields, in order: J gene, clone size, V gene, D gene, CDR3 DNA, CDR3 protein. D genes are given only for firm matches. Clone size, where shown, is once, few, many, or a class for clones that have expanded.

>TRBJ2-5|few|TRBV5-1|.
TGCGCCAGCAGCTTGGGAGGCACCAAAGAGACCCAGTACTTC
CASSLGGTKETQYF
>TRBJ2-7|.|TRBV7-2|.
TGTGCCAGCAGCCGGGGACTTTCCTACGAGCAGTACTTC
CASSRGLSYEQYF
>TRBJ1-1|once|TRBV7-2|.
TGTGCCAGCAGCTTAGTATCCGGGAGAGGGACTGAAGCTTTCTTT
CASSLVSGRGTEAFF
>TRBJ2-1|.|TRBV5-1|.
TGCGCCAGCAGCTTTTGGCAGGGTAGGCCGGATGAGCAGTTCTTC
CASSFWQGRPDEQFF
>TRBJ2-5|once|TRBV9|TRBD2
TGTGCCAGCACCCAAAACGGGAGGACAGAGACCCAGTACTTC
CASTQNGRTETQYF
>TRBJ1-1|.|TRBV5-6|.
TGTGCCAGCAGCTTTACAGACCGAGGGACTGAAGCTTTCTTT
CASSFTDRGTEAFF
>TRBJ2-7|few|TRBV6-1|.
TGTGCCAGCAGTGAAATGCCCTCGCAGGGTAATTTTGGTGGGCAGTACTTC
CASSEMPSQGNFGGQYF
>TRBJ2-3|.|TRBV13|TRBD2
TGTGCCAGCAGCTTGCGCGGGGGGACAGATACGCAGTATTTT
CASSLRGGTDTQYF
>TRBJ1-1|.|TRBV6-5|.
TGTGCCAGCAGAACACGCCCGTCGGGTGATGAAGCTTTCTTT
CASRTRPSGDEAFF
>TRBJ2-3|once|TRBV11-3|.
TGTGCCAGCAGCTTTAACACAGATACGCAGTATTTT
CASSFNTDTQYF
>TRBJ2-3|.|TRBV25-1|TRBD1
TGTGCCAGCAAAAGGGGGCTCGACACAGATACGCAGTATTTT
CASKRGLDTDTQYF
>TRBJ2-4|.|TRBV19|TRBD2
TGTGCCAGTAGTATGGGGGGGGTAGCCAAAAACATTCAGTACTTC
CASSMGGVAKNIQYF
>TRBJ2-1|.|TRBV4-2|TRBD1
TGTGCCAGCAGCCAAGGTGGAACAGGGGGCGAAGGCAATGAGCAGTTCTTC
CASSQGGTGGEGNEQFF
>TRBJ2-2|once|TRBV15|.
TGTGCCACCAGCAGAGGTAACAAGAACACCGGGGAGCTGTTTTTT
CATSRGNKNTGELFF
>TRBJ2-3|.|TRBV5-1|TRBD2
TGCGCCAGCAGCCCTGGGACTACTACAGATACGCAGTATTTT
CASSPGTTTDTQYF
>TRBJ1-2|.|TRBV21-1|.
TGTGCCAGCAGCGTGACAGGGGAGGACTACACCTTC
CASSVTGEDYTF
>TRBJ2-7|.|TRBV7-9|TRBD2
TGTGCCAGCAGCTTAGGGGGGACTAGCGGCTTTACCTACGAGCAGTACTTC
CASSLGGTSGFTYEQYF
>TRBJ2-1|.|TRBV19|.
TGTGCCAGTAGTTCTCACTTGAGCTCCTACAATGAGCAGTTCTTC
CASSSHLSSYNEQFF
>TRBJ2-3|.|TRBV29-1|TRBD2
TGCAGCGTTGACGCGGGGGAAGATACGCAGTATTTT
CSVDAGEDTQYF
>TRBJ2-4|.|TRBV18|.
TGTGCCAGCTCACCACCCGGGACGGGGGACAACATTCAGTACTTC
CASSPPGTGDNIQYF
>TRBJ2-3|.|TRBV30|.
TGTGCCTGGAGTTGGGACACCCCCCCAGATACGCAGTATTTT
CAWSWDTPPDTQYF
>TRBJ2-5|.|TRBV28|TRBD1
TGTGCCAGCAGTTCGAGTGGACAGGGGCCAGAGACCCAGTACTTC
CASSSSGQGPETQYF
>TRBJ2-1|.|TRBV27|.
TGTGCCAGCAGTTTATCCCCCCTAGCGAGCTACAATGAGCAGTTCTTC
CASSLSPLASYNEQFF
>TRBJ1-6|.|TRBV19|TRBD1
TGTGCCAGTAGTGATGGACAGGGCTCTAATTCACCCCTCCACTTT
CASSDGQGSNSPLHF
>TRBJ2-7|.|TRBV4-1|.
TGCGCCAGCAGCCAAATGGACAGCTACGAGCAGTACTTC
CASSQMDSYEQYF
>TRBJ2-7|.|TRBV4-2|TRBD1
TGTGCCAGCAGCCAAGGTGAGGGGGCCCCAACCTACGAGCAGTACTTC
CASSQGEGAPTYEQYF
>TRBJ2-7|.|TRBV5-1|.
TGCGCCAGCAGCCTGGGGGTTGAGGTCTCCTACGAGCAGTACTTC
CASSLGVEVSYEQYF
>TRBJ1-3|.|TRBV6-1|TRBD1
TGTGCCAGCAGTGGACTATACAGGGGTGTCCCTGGAAACACCATATATTTT
CASSGLYRGVPGNTIYF
>TRBJ1-2|.|TRBV7-9|.
TGTGCCAGCAGCTTCCCCGTGTCGGTGGGCGGCTACACCTTC
CASSFPVSVGGYTF
>TRBJ1-2|once|TRBV15|.
TGTGCCACCAGCAGATCCTTAGGAGGGGATGGCTACACCTTC
CATSRSLGGDGYTF
>TRBJ2-7|.|TRBV27|TRBD1
TGTGCCAGCAGTTTATCAGGGACAGGGGGCTCCTACGAGCAGTACTTC
CASSLSGTGGSYEQYF